These 12 T cell receptor beta chains came from one sample sequenced in a study of cytomegalovirus exposure and HLA in healthy donors. Amplification used 60 Vbeta primers and 13 Jbeta primers. Libraries were prepared by immunoSEQ multiplex PCR; TCRdb keeps only in-frame clonotypes and omits some of them. The table includes 90,000 or so clones, less than 70% detected once. Source material: PBMCs. The receptors stem from a man between 50 and 59 years old in good health and CMV-seronegative.

The rearrangement links TRBV4-1 to TRBJ2-6; 12 bases map to TRBD1. The trim removed 8 bases at V and 4 bases at J, leaving 12 bases unmatched. This CDR3 comprises 18 residues. CDR1 is MGHRA, CDR2 YSYEKL, per germline. The CDR3 protein is CASGRGDRGPSGANVLTF. CDR3 DNA sequence: TGCGCCAGCGGTCGGGGGGACAGGGGGCCATCCGGGGCCAACGTCCTGACTTTC.

The chain carries TRBV6-5 and TRBJ1-1; unclear D gene. The CDR3 loop spans 13 amino acids. Germline V gives CDR1 MNHEY, CDR2 SVGAGI. V was shortened by 5 bases and J by 4 bases, with 11 bases between the two germline ends. DNA for the CDR3: TGTGCCAGCAGTAAGAGATCGGTCACTGAAGCTTTCTTT. This gives the protein CASSKRSVTEAFF.

CDR3 in amino acids: CASRERGTGELFF. The CDR3 DNA follows: TGTGCCAGCAGGGAAAGAGGGACCGGGGAGCTGTTTTTT. The chain joins TRBV9 to TRBJ2-2; a weak D match, TRBD2 (5 bases). Per germline, CDR1 SGDLS and CDR2 YYNGEE. This CDR3 comprises 13 residues. V lost 5 bases and J 5 bases, leaving 10 bases between the germline ends.

The J gene is TRBJ2-2, the V gene TRBV7-2; D perhaps matches TRBD2 (5 bases). Trimming took off 5 bases at V and 7 bases at J, with 14 bases between the two ends. Germline V CDR1 and CDR2: SGHTA, FQGNSA. The CDR3 covers 14 residues. The CDR3: CASSTLTGIGELFF. CDR3 nucleotide sequence: TGTGCCAGCAGCACCCTTACGGGGATCGGGGAGCTGTTTTTT.

This chain joins TRBV10-3 and TRBJ1-2; 7 positions match TRBD1. The ends lost 6 bases at V and 7 bases at J; junction bases unmatched: 8. The CDR3 runs to 13 residues. Germline CDR1 and CDR2: ENHRY and SYGVKD. DNA of the CDR3: TGTGCCATCAGAGACAGGGCGGAGGGTGGCTACACCTTC. It is translated as CAIRDRAEGGYTF.

The chain joins TRBV18 to TRBJ1-6; 9 nucleotides match TRBD1. This CDR3 comprises 15 residues. V shed 5 bases and J 8 bases; nucleotides not matched to a gene: 7. In germline, CDR1 is KGHSH, CDR2 LQKENI. The CDR3 region has the DNA TGTGCCAGCTCATGGACAGGGGATAGGGATTCACCCCTCCACTTT. Its protein is CASSWTGDRDSPLHF. Looking up the rest from reference TRBV18 and TRBJ1-6 gives the full variable domain: NAGVMQNPRHLVRRRGQEARLRCSPMKGHSHVYWYRQLPEEGLKFMVYLQKENIIDESGMPKERFSAEFPKEGPSILRIQQVVRGDSAAYFCASSWTGDRDSPLHFGNGTRLTVT.

This clone was detected many times. V and J are TRBV18 and TRBJ1-4, with unresolved D. With 3 bases removed from V and 4 bases from J, the gap between germline ends came to 9 bases. The CDR3 length is 14 residues. The V gene's germline CDR1 is KGHSH and CDR2 LQKENI. The CDR3 bases are TGTGCCAGCTCACCGACGGGGAATAATGAAAAACTGTTTTTT. This gives the protein CASSPTGNNEKLFF.

This clone has just one count. The chain couples TRBV27 to TRBJ2-1; TRBD2 agrees at 7 bases. CDR1 is MNHEY, CDR2 SMNVEV, per germline (reference sequence). V dropped 3 bases and J dropped 5; count of bases not matched to a gene: 4. The CDR3 spans 14 residues. Here the CDR3 DNA reads TGTGCCAGCAGTTTGTTTCTAGCGGACAATGAGCAGTTCTTC. Translation: CASSLFLADNEQFF.

With regard to this clone: The sample has other DNA sequences that encode this CDR3 too. V gene TRBV5-1 combines with J gene TRBJ1-1; a weak D match, TRBD1 (6 bases). The ends were cut back, 2 bases at V and 1 base at J, with 9 bases in the middle. Germline-derived CDR1 and CDR2 are SGHRS and YFSETQ. The CDR3 length is 14 residues. CDR3 in DNA: TGCGCCAGCAGCTTACAGGGATCGAACACTGAAGCTTTCTTT. This sequence encodes CASSLQGSNTEAFF.

This clone was detected once. The V call is TRBV30, the J call TRBJ2-7, with TRBD2 matching 12 bases. The germline V gene has CDR1 GTSNPN and CDR2 SVGIG (reference sequence). With 2 bases clipped from V and 2 bases from J, the junction kept 10 bases outside the gene matches. This CDR3 has 17 residues. For the CDR3, the DNA is TGTGCCTGGAGTCCCTCTTGGACTAGCGGGACCCCCTACGAGCAGTACGTC. Amino acid sequence: CAWSPSWTSGTPYEQYV.

This chain joins TRBV2 and TRBJ1-2, with D possibly TRBD1 on 5 matching bases. The V end lost 3 bases, the J end lost 8 bases, and 7 bases lay between the germline ends. From germline, CDR1 is SNHLY and CDR2 FYNNEI. The CDR3 runs to 11 residues. This CDR3 reads CASSEEGGYTF. As DNA, the CDR3 is TGTGCCAGCAGTGAGGAGGGGGGCTACACCTTC. Full variable domain (rest looked up from reference TRBV2 and TRBJ1-2): EPEVTQTPSHQVTQMGQEVILRCVPISNHLYFYWYRQILGQKVEFLVSFYNNEISEKSEIFDDQFSVERPDGSNFTLKIRSTKLEDSAMYFCASSEEGGYTFGSGTRLTVV.

The chain combines TRBV7-2 with TRBJ2-7, with a tentative D call TRBD1 (5 bases). CDR1 is SGHTA and CDR2 is FQGNSA in the germline V gene. This CDR3 comprises 13 residues. Trimming removed 5 bases from V and 6 bases from J, with 14 bases in between. CDR3 amino acids: CASSLGPLSEQYF. As DNA, the CDR3 is TGTGCCAGCAGCCTGGGGCCCCTTAGCGAGCAGTACTTC.